Presented here are 27 T cell receptor beta chains from one specimen sequenced in a study of cytomegalovirus exposure and HLA in healthy donors. PCR primers comprised 60 Vbeta and 13 Jbeta primers. Sequencing used immunoSEQ multiplex PCR; TCRdb keeps in-frame clones, though not all of them. Its listing shows about 91,000 clones. The material sequenced was PBMCs. The source of these receptors is a young woman in good health and CMV-seronegative.

The rearrangement links TRBV7-6 to TRBJ2-1, with 7 bases fitting TRBD2. Germline V CDR1 and CDR2: SGHVS, FNYEAQ. The CDR3 contains 14 residues. Trimming took 5 bases from V and 4 from J; bases not matched to a gene: 5. This CDR3 reads CASSLSGSYNEQFF. CDR3 nucleotides: TGTGCCAGCAGCCTTAGCGGGTCTTACAATGAGCAGTTCTTC.

This chain connects TRBV28 to TRBJ1-2, with 8 bases lining up with TRBD1. The CDR3 runs 12 residues. Trimming took 6 bases from V and 5 from J; bases not matched to a gene: 2. CDR1 MDHEN and CDR2 SYDVKM come from the germline V gene. CDR3 nucleotides: TGTGCCAGCAGCCGACAGGGGTATGGCTACACCTTC. Protein sequence: CASSRQGYGYTF.

This chain joins TRBV19 and TRBJ2-5, with a weak D call TRBD2 (5 bases). Germline V gene lookup returns CDR1 LNHDA and CDR2 SQIVND (reference sequence). V was cut by 5 bases and J by 5 bases, with 21 bases left in between. CDR3 length: 16 residues. The CDR3: CASSPRMDETTETQYF. The CDR3 DNA is TGTGCCAGTAGTCCCCGGATGGATGAGACTACCGAGACCCAGTACTTC.

The rearrangement links TRBV6-5 to TRBJ1-5; D is unresolved. This CDR3 has 14 amino acids. Germline V gene lookup returns CDR1 MNHEY and CDR2 SVGAGI. V shed 2 bases and J shed 3 bases, with 8 bases lying between them. The CDR3 loop reads CASSYNTYNQPQHF. In DNA form, the CDR3 reads TGTGCCAGCAGTTACAACACGTACAATCAGCCCCAGCATTTT.

The V call is TRBV11-2, the J call TRBJ2-7; D is unresolved. The CDR3 runs 12 residues. The germline V and J ends were trimmed by 5 bases and 4 bases, with 9 bases remaining between them. Germline CDR1 SGHAT, CDR2 FQNNGV. The CDR3, as DNA: TGTGCCAGCAGCCCTAGTGCTTACGAGCAGTACTTC. It codes for CASSPSAYEQYF. The variable domain in full, completed from reference TRBV11-2 and TRBJ2-7, reads EAGVAQSPRYKIIEKRQSVAFWCNPISGHATLYWYQQILGQGPKLLIQFQNNGVVDDSQLPKDRFSAERLKGVDSTLKIQPAKLEDSAVYLCASSPSAYEQYFGPGTRLTVT.

The gene calls are TRBV5-1 and TRBJ2-5; 9 nucleotides agree with TRBD1. Matching the DNA end better, TRBJ2-7 makes the J call doubtful. Germline loops: CDR1 SGHRS, CDR2 YFSETQ. The CDR3 loop spans 18 amino acids. CDR3 DNA: TGCGCCAGCAGCTTGTGGGCCCTTCGTACAGGGGGCCTTTACGAGCAGTACTTC. Its protein is CASSLWALRTGGLYEQYF.

The V gene is TRBV5-1, the J gene TRBJ2-7; tentative D call: TRBD1 (5 bases). Trimming took 0 bases from V and 0 from J, leaving 10 bases between them. The CDR3 is made up of 15 amino acids. The V gene's germline CDR1 is SGHRS and CDR2 YFSETQ. CDR3 region: CASSLASDSSYEQYF. CDR3 DNA sequence: TGCGCCAGCAGCTTGGCCAGTGACAGCTCCTACGAGCAGTACTTC.

This sequence joins TRBV5-6 and TRBJ2-2, with 8 bases matching TRBD2. This CDR3 is 16 amino acids long. Germline assignment: CDR1 SGHDT and CDR2 YYEEEE. The V and J ends lost 4 bases and 6 bases, in that order; junction bases with no gene match: 11. The CDR3 DNA follows: TGTGCCAGCAGCCCGGTGGGAGCGGGAGTACCCGGGGAGCTGTTTTTT. It yields the protein CASSPVGAGVPGELFF.

The J gene is TRBJ2-7, the V gene TRBV6-5; maybe TRBD2 (5 bases). CDR1 is MNHEY, CDR2 SVGAGI, per germline. Trimming left V 0 bases short and J 0 bases short, with 9 bases between. The CDR3 contains 15 residues. The CDR3 bases are TGTGCCAGCAGTTACTCGGTCGGGAACTCCTACGAGCAGTACTTC. This codes for CASSYSVGNSYEQYF.

The chain is built from TRBV4-1 and TRBJ2-7; TRBD1 might be the D (6 bases). CDR3 length: 16 amino acids. V shed 1 base and J shed 5 bases, with 18 bases lying between them. Germline CDR1 reads MGHRA; CDR2 reads YSYEKL. In DNA form, the CDR3 reads TGCGCCAGCAGCCAAGGGATCGGTAGGACAGCAAACGAGCAGTACTTC. It yields the protein CASSQGIGRTANEQYF.

V usage is TRBV6-1 and J usage is TRBJ2-3; 14 nucleotides agree with TRBD2. The CDR3 runs to 15 residues. The V gene's germline CDR1 is MNHNS and CDR2 SASEGT. Written as DNA, the CDR3 is TGTGGAGCGACTAGCGGGAGGGCCGGGGAAGATACGCAGTATTTT. This encodes CGATSGRAGEDTQYF.

The chain uses TRBV5-1 and TRBJ2-5; 9 bases are a match to TRBD1. The closer fit of TRBJ2-7 to the DNA end suggests the J call may be wrong. Germline loops: CDR1 SGHRS, CDR2 YFSETQ. CDR3 length equals 15 residues. The CDR3 DNA sequence: TGCGCCAGCAGCCCGGGCGGGGGACAGGGTTACGAGCAGTACTTC. Amino acid sequence: CASSPGGGQGYEQYF.

The chain links TRBV28 to TRBJ2-5; 9 nucleotides agree with TRBD2. The CDR3 is 13 residues long. Germline V CDR1 and CDR2: MDHEN, SYDVKM. The trim removed 6 bases at V and 11 bases at J, leaving 10 bases unmatched. The CDR3: CASRVAGAREQYF. The DNA of the CDR3 is TGTGCCAGCAGGGTAGCGGGAGCAAGGGAGCAGTACTTC.

This rearrangement joins TRBV28 to TRBJ1-2; D is possibly TRBD1 (5 bases). The CDR3 consists of 11 residues. The V end lost 4 bases, the J end lost 10 bases, and 10 bases lay between the germline ends. CDR1 and CDR2 from the germline V gene are MDHEN and SYDVKM. In nucleotides, the CDR3 is TGTGCCAGCAGTTCGGACAATCTCTACACCTTC. Its translation is CASSSDNLYTF.

The V and J genes are TRBV7-9 and TRBJ1-2, with TRBD1 identical over 10 bases. CDR1 SEHNR and CDR2 FQNEAQ come from the germline V gene (reference sequence). The CDR3 consists of 16 residues. V lost 3 bases and J lost 2; bases outside the gene matches: 6. The CDR3 here is CASSFPGTGENYGYTF. The CDR3 DNA follows: TGTGCCAGCAGCTTCCCCGGGACAGGGGAAAACTATGGCTACACCTTC. Using reference TRBV7-9 and TRBJ1-2 for the parts outside the CDR3, the full variable domain is DTGVSQNPRHKITKRGQNVTFRCDPISEHNRLYWYRQTLGQGPEFLTYFQNEAQLEKSRLLSDRFSAERPKGSFSTLEIQRTEQGDSAMYLCASSFPGTGENYGYTFGSGTRLTVV.

This chain's CDR3 is CASSLARAEAFF. In DNA form, the CDR3 reads TGTGCCAGCAGCCTTGCTCGGGCTGAAGCTTTCTTT. This chain joins TRBV7-9 and TRBJ1-1, with no clear D. Germline V gene sequence: CDR1 SEHNR, CDR2 FQNEAQ (reference sequence). CDR3 size: 12 residues. The ends were cut back, 5 bases at V and 6 bases at J, with 10 bases in the middle.

This chain uses TRBV28 with TRBJ2-7; D perhaps matches TRBD1 (5 bases). There are 11 residues in the CDR3. The V and J ends lost 2 bases and 6 bases respectively, with 5 bases between them. The germline V gene has CDR1 MDHEN and CDR2 SYDVKM. CDR3: CASSLRGEQYF. DNA of the CDR3: TGTGCCAGCAGTTTAAGGGGCGAGCAGTACTTC.

This rearrangement joins TRBV2 to TRBJ1-3; 9 bases map to TRBD1. Trimming at V came to 7 bases and at J to 0 bases, leaving 4 bases not matched to a gene. Germline CDR1 is SNHLY and CDR2 is FYNNEI. This CDR3 has 15 amino acids. The chain's CDR3 is CASNDRGSSGNTIYF. The CDR3 DNA reads as TGTGCCAGCAACGACAGGGGGAGCTCTGGAAACACCATATATTTT.

The V call is TRBV4-2, the J call TRBJ2-1, with 15 bases aligning to TRBD2. The trim removed 6 bases at V and 12 bases at J, leaving 12 bases unmatched. The CDR3 covers 16 residues. In germline, CDR1 is LGHNA, CDR2 YNFKEQ. DNA of the CDR3: TGTGCCAGCAGTCTGGGACTAGCGGGAGGCCCTGCAGGGCAGTTCTTC. It translates to CASSLGLAGGPAGQFF.

J is TRBJ2-5 and V is TRBV27; TRBD2 aligns across 8 bases. The DNA end is a closer match to TRBJ2-7, so the J assignment may be wrong. The CDR3 totals 13 residues. CDR1 is MNHEY, CDR2 SMNVEV, per germline (reference sequence). DNA for the CDR3: TGTGCCACCGTGGCTAGCGGGTCCTACGAGCAGTACTTC. Translated: CATVASGSYEQYF.

The chain employs TRBV27 and TRBJ2-3; TRBD1 might be the D (5 bases). V lost 6 bases, J lost 3 bases, and 16 bases lay in between. Germline-derived CDR1 and CDR2 are MNHEY and SMNVEV (reference sequence). The length of the CDR3 is 15 residues. The CDR3, as DNA: TGTGCCAGCAGACGTACATCAGGGAAAACAGATACGCAGTATTTT. It yields the protein CASRRTSGKTDTQYF.

The chain couples TRBV2 to TRBJ1-4, with 7 bases aligning to TRBD1. This CDR3 is built from 16 residues. CDR1 is SNHLY and CDR2 is FYNNEI in the germline V gene. The V and J ends lost 1 base and 7 bases, in that order; junction bases with no gene match: 9. The CDR3 DNA reads as TGTGCCAGCAGTGAAGGGAAGGGGGCCCTTGGTGAAAAACTGTTTTTT. This codes for CASSEGKGALGEKLFF.

This chain uses TRBV10-3 with TRBJ2-7, with no clear D. Deletions cut 3 bases from V and 3 bases from J, with 12 bases between. Germline CDR1 reads ENHRY; CDR2 reads SYGVKD. CDR3 length: 14 amino acids. The CDR3 nucleotides are TGTGCCATCAGTGATATTGCGGAGCGCTACGAGCAGTACTTC. It specifies CAISDIAERYEQYF.

The V and J genes are TRBV7-2 and TRBJ2-7; tentatively, D is TRBD1 (6 bases). Per the germline V gene, CDR1 is SGHTA and CDR2 is FQGNSA. This CDR3 has 14 amino acids. V lost 8 bases and J 1 base, leaving 15 bases between the germline ends. The CDR3 nucleotides read TGTGCCAGCCGAACAGGGTATGAGTCCTACGAGCAGTACTTC. This codes for CASRTGYESYEQYF.

The V and J genes are TRBV28 and TRBJ1-2; D is unresolved. Germline CDR1 is MDHEN and CDR2 is SYDVKM. V was clipped by 5 bases and J by 5 bases, with 12 bases between them. CDR3 length equals 13 residues. The CDR3 DNA follows: TGTGCCAGCAGTCGACGGGTGTTTTATGGCTACACCTTC. Translated: CASSRRVFYGYTF.

The chain is built from TRBV6-5 and TRBJ1-2, with 7 bases matching TRBD1. The V segment lost 2 bases and the J segment 8 bases; nucleotides outside the gene matches: 11. This CDR3 has 15 residues. Germline lookup yields CDR1 MNHEY and CDR2 SVGAGI. DNA of the CDR3: TGTGCCAGCAGTTACCAGGTGGGACAGTTCAGCGGCTACACCTTC. Translation: CASSYQVGQFSGYTF.

As to this clone: At one of its ends the junction is not consistent with the germline gene, which may arise from a read error. The V gene is TRBV7-2, the J gene TRBJ1-1, with D possibly matching TRBD1 (6 bases). This CDR3 has 14 amino acids. CDR1 is SGHTA and CDR2 is FQGNSA in the germline V gene. The CDR3 nucleotides read TGTGCCAGCAGCCTAGCCAACCCGGGGGGCTCGACTTTCTTT. Translating gives CASSLANPGGSTFF.